A selection of T cell receptor beta chains follows, all from one sample in a study of PD-L1 blockade in urothelial cancer. Data came from immunoSEQ multiplex PCR; TCRdb stores just in-frame clones and leaves some out. The sample lists 35,000 to 45,000 clones; 91% were seen once. The sample in question was PBMCs, obtained around atezolizumab (anti-PD-L1) treatment. The receptors were sampled from a man between 65 and 85 years old with urothelial cancer. The CDR3 runs from the conserved cysteine through the conserved F or W. The order of the fields is D gene, clone size, V gene, CDR3 length, J gene, CDR3 DNA, CDR3 protein. D genes are given only for firm matches. Expanded clones get a size class; other rows say once, few or many, or leave the size out.

.	.	TRBV5-4	14	TRBJ2-7	TGTGCCAGCAGCTTGTCGGGGAGCGCTTACGAGCAGTACTTC	CASSLSGSAYEQYF
.	.	TRBV5-4	15	TRBJ2-1	TGTGCCAGCAGCTTTTCTAGCGTCGGTGGCGATGAGCAGTTCTTC	CASSFSSVGGDEQFF
TRBD1	.	TRBV5-1	14	TRBJ1-4	TGCGCCAGCAGCTCCGGGACAGATAATGAAAAACTGTTTTTT	CASSSGTDNEKLFF
.	once	TRBV5-1	14	TRBJ1-1	TGCGCCAGCAGCATCGGGGAGGCGAACACTGAAGCTTTCTTT	CASSIGEANTEAFF
TRBD2	.	TRBV19	14	TRBJ2-2	TGTGCCAGTAAGGTCTTGCGGGAGTCCGGGGAGCTGTTTTTT	CASKVLRESGELFF
.	.	TRBV18	15	TRBJ1-4	TGTGCCAGCTCACCAGATCAGACAACTAATGAAAAACTGTTTTTT	CASSPDQTTNEKLFF
.	.	TRBV10-3	13	TRBJ2-3	TGTGCCATCAGTGATTTAGAGAGGGATACGCAGTATTTT	CAISDLERDTQYF
.	.	TRBV5-1	15	TRBJ1-1	TGCGCCAGCAGCTTAAATGAGGGCGTGAACACTGAAGCTTTCTTT	CASSLNEGVNTEAFF
TRBD2	.	TRBV5-1	15	TRBJ2-7	TGCGCCAGCAGCCCGGCCGGGACTAGCGCCTACGAGCAGTACTTC	CASSPAGTSAYEQYF
TRBD1	.	TRBV5-1	15	TRBJ2-2	TGCGCCAGCACGCGACGGACAGGGAACACCGGGGAGCTGTTTTTT	CASTRRTGNTGELFF
TRBD1	.	TRBV18	13	TRBJ1-2	TGTGCCAGCTCACCACGAGGACAGGGGGGCTACACCTTC	CASSPRGQGGYTF
TRBD2	.	TRBV7-6	16	TRBJ2-1	TGTGCCAGCAGCCCGCGACTAGCGGGGGACGACAATGAGCAGTTCTTC	CASSPRLAGDDNEQFF
TRBD2	.	TRBV5-1	19	TRBJ2-1	TGCGCCAGCAGCTTGGAACTAGCGGGAGTCCTGAGCTCCTACAATGAGCAGTTCTTC	CASSLELAGVLSSYNEQFF
.	.	TRBV5-6	14	TRBJ2-3	TGTGCCAGCAGCTCCCATGAGGGCACAGATACGCAGTATTTT	CASSSHEGTDTQYF
.	.	TRBV6-1	15	TRBJ1-1	TGTGCCAGCAGTGAGCAAGGGCAGGGGAACACTGAAGCTTTCTTT	CASSEQGQGNTEAFF
TRBD1	.	TRBV7-2	16	TRBJ2-5	TGTGCCAGCAGCTTAGGGGACAGGGGCCAAGCGGAGACCCAGTACTTC	CASSLGDRGQAETQYF
TRBD1	.	TRBV13	13	TRBJ2-7	TGTGCCAGCAGCTTGAAGGGACAGATTAAACAGTACTTC	CASSLKGQIKQYF
.	.	TRBV18	16	TRBJ1-4	TGTGCCAGCTCACGACGACTTAGGGGACAAAATGAAAAACTGTTTTTT	CASSRRLRGQNEKLFF
.	.	TRBV6-1	11	TRBJ2-7	TGTGCCAGCAGTGAAGGACTCCAAGAGTACTTC	CASSEGLQEYF
TRBD2	.	TRBV2	15	TRBJ2-1	TGTGCCAGCAGCCGACTAGCCTACTCCTACAATGAGCAGTTCTTC	CASSRLAYSYNEQFF
TRBD1	.	TRBV19	14	TRBJ1-1	TGTGCCAGTAGGAGGGGACAGGCCCATACTGAAGCTTTCTTT	CASRRGQAHTEAFF
TRBD2	.	TRBV28	15	TRBJ2-2	TGTGCCAGCAGTTCGGTGGGCGGGGGCACCGGGGAGCTGTTTTTT	CASSSVGGGTGELFF
.	.	TRBV30	13	TRBJ1-1	TGTGCCTGGAGTCGAGGGAAGAACACTGAAGCTTTCTTT	CAWSRGKNTEAFF
.	.	TRBV14	15	TRBJ2-5	TGTGCCAGCAGCCAAGGTCCAAACACCCAAGAGACCCAGTACTTC	CASSQGPNTQETQYF
.	.	TRBV6-1	14	TRBJ1-5	TGTGCCAGCAGTGAAAACGCAGGGCCGGAGCCCCAGCATTTT	CASSENAGPEPQHF
TRBD1	.	TRBV9	15	TRBJ1-2	TGTGCCAGCAGCCCCCGACAGGGTATGGACTATGGCTACACCTTC	CASSPRQGMDYGYTF
TRBD1	.	TRBV6-9	18	TRBJ2-2	TGTGCCAGCAGAGACCGGGACAGCCTATCCGCGAACACCGGGGAGCTGTTTTTT	CASRDRDSLSANTGELFF
.	.	TRBV7-3	18	TRBJ1-5	TGTGCCAGCAGTTGCCGGAGGGACTATCGCCCTCCCAATCAGCCCCAGCATTTT	CASSCRRDYRPPNQPQHF
TRBD1	.	TRBV19	15	TRBJ2-7	TGTGCCAGTAGTCCCGGACAGGGGTCCACCTACGAGCAGTACTTC	CASSPGQGSTYEQYF
.	once	TRBV28	17	TRBJ2-6	TGTGCCAGCAGTTCCGTTGGCCGGCGGGCCGGGGCCAACGTCCTGACTTTC	CASSSVGRRAGANVLTF
TRBD2	.	TRBV5-1	16	TRBJ2-5	TGCGCCAGCAGCTTGGTGCTAGCGGGAGTGGGGGAGACCCAGTACTTC	CASSLVLAGVGETQYF
TRBD1	few	TRBV15	16	TRBJ2-7	TGTGCCACCAGCAGGGGGACAGGGGGCATCCCCTACGAGCAGTACTTC	CATSRGTGGIPYEQYF
.	.	TRBV25-1	14	TRBJ2-4	TGTGCCAGCAGTGAGAAGGGGATTTACAACATTCAGTACTTC	CASSEKGIYNIQYF
.	.	TRBV28	14	TRBJ2-3	TGTGCCAGCAGTTTAAGGGTCAGGGCGGATACGCAGTATTTT	CASSLRVRADTQYF
.	.	TRBV5-1	16	TRBJ2-5	TGCGCCAGCAGCTTGGCCGGCGGGACCTACCAAGAGACCCAGTACTTC	CASSLAGGTYQETQYF
TRBD1	.	TRBV19	15	TRBJ1-5	TGTGCCAGTAGGGCCGACAGGGGGGGCAATCAGCCCCAGCATTTT	CASRADRGGNQPQHF
.	.	TRBV7-9	16	TRBJ2-7	TGTGCCAGCAGCTTAGGGATTGGAATAGCGCCCTACGAGCAGTACTTC	CASSLGIGIAPYEQYF
.	.	TRBV10-1	14	TRBJ2-2	TGCGCCAGCAGTGACCAGGGGCCGACCGGGGAGCTGTTTTTT	CASSDQGPTGELFF
TRBD1	.	TRBV6-5	13	TRBJ1-1	TGTGCCAGCAGTCTTCAAACAGGGGGCAAGGCTTTCTTT	CASSLQTGGKAFF
.	.	TRBV5-1	16	TRBJ2-1	TGCGCCAGCAGCTTGGGGGGGGGCGGCTCCTACAATGAGCAGTTCTTC	CASSLGGGGSYNEQFF
.	few	TRBV7-2	15	TRBJ1-1	TGTGCCAGCAGCTTAGTGAGCGGGGGGAGCACTGAAGCTTTCTTT	CASSLVSGGSTEAFF
TRBD2	.	TRBV28	14	TRBJ2-3	TGTGCCAGCAGTTTAGCTAGCGGGAGCCTGGCACAGTATTTT	CASSLASGSLAQYF
.	.	TRBV7-8	18	TRBJ2-4	TGTGCCAGCAGCTTAGCCACACTGAGGGCTTGGGGCAAAAACATTCAGTACTTC	CASSLATLRAWGKNIQYF
.	.	TRBV6-6	14	TRBJ2-3	TGTGCCAGCAGCTTGGCAGGGGCCCTAGATACGCAGTATTTT	CASSLAGALDTQYF
TRBD2	.	TRBV27	19	TRBJ2-1	TGTGCCAGCAGTTCCAGACTAGCGGGAGGCCCCGGAGGGTACAATGAGCAGTTCTTC	CASSSRLAGGPGGYNEQFF
.	.	TRBV19	14	TRBJ1-2	TGTGCCAGTAGTATAGGAGGCAGAAACTATGGCTACACCTTC	CASSIGGRNYGYTF
.	few	TRBV6-5	15	TRBJ1-2	TGTGCCAGCAGTTACGGTGTCGGGGTTATCTATGGCTACACCTTC	CASSYGVGVIYGYTF
.	.	TRBV10-2	13	TRBJ2-1	TGCGCCAGCAGTGAGGTAGGGGTCGGTGAGCAGTTCTTC	CASSEVGVGEQFF
TRBD2	.	TRBV25-1	15	TRBJ2-1	TGTGCCAGCAGCGCTCTAGCGGGTCTGGGGAATGAGCAGTTCTTC	CASSALAGLGNEQFF
TRBD1	.	TRBV6-5	13	TRBJ2-7	TGTGCCAGCAGCCGACAGGGGGCGAACGAGCAGTACTTC	CASSRQGANEQYF
TRBD2	.	TRBV10-3	15	TRBJ2-2	TGTGCCATCAGTCGTTCCGGGACTACCGCCGGGGAGCTGTTTTTT	CAISRSGTTAGELFF
.	.	TRBV28	13	TRBJ2-1	TGTGCCAGCAGTCCCCCCGGTCGCAATGAGCAGTTCTTC	CASSPPGRNEQFF
TRBD2	.	TRBV19	16	TRBJ2-1	TGTGCCAGTAGTACCTCCGGGACTAGCCTGCGGAATGAGCAGTTCTTC	CASSTSGTSLRNEQFF
.	few	TRBV23-1	17	TRBJ2-7	TGCGCCAGCAGTCAAAGGACAGTGGGGACCTTTCCTGTCGAGCAGTACTTC	CASSQRTVGTFPVEQYF
TRBD2	once	TRBV5-4	17	TRBJ2-2	TGTGCCAGCAGCTTCCCCGGGACTAGCGGGCAAACCGGGGAGCTGTTTTTT	CASSFPGTSGQTGELFF